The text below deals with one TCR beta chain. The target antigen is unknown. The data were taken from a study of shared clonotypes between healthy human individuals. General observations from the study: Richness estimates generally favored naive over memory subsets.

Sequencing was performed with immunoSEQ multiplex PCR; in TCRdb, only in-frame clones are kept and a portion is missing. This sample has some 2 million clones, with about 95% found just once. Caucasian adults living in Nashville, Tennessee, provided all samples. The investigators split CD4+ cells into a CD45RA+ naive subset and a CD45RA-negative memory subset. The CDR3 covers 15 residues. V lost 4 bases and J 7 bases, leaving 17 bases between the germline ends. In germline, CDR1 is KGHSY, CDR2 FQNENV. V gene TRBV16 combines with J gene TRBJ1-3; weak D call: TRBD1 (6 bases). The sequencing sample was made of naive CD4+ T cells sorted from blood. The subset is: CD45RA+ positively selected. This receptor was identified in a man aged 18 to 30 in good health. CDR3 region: CASSPPNLTGNTIYF. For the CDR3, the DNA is TGTGCCAGCAGCCCGCCTAACCTTACAGGGAACACCATATATTTT.